Listed below are T cell receptor beta chains from one sample, sequenced in a study of graft-versus-host responses after intestinal transplantation. No antigen is known for these receptors. Method: immunoSEQ multiplex PCR; TCRdb's copy keeps in-frame clones and lacks some. The table has over 100,000 clones, over 80% seen once. The material was unstimulated CD4+ T cells sorted from spleen or lymph node cells, obtained before intestinal transplant. Source of these receptors: a human donor who received an intestinal transplant. Each CDR3 is given with its conserved first and last residue. Fields, in order: D gene, J gene, V gene, clone size, CDR3 length, CDR3 DNA, CDR3 protein. D genes are given only for firm matches. Clone size is shown for a subset of rows, as once, few, many or a class of expanded clone.

- | TRBJ2-1 | TRBV30 | - | 11 | TGTGCCTGGAGTGTACTACTAGATCGGTTCTTC | CAWSVLLDRFF
- | TRBJ2-7 | TRBV7-8 | once | 12 | TGTGCCAGCAGTAACTTCCGCTACGAGCAGTACTTC | CASSNFRYEQYF
TRBD1 | TRBJ1-4 | TRBV9 | - | 14 | TGTGCCAGCAGCTCACAGGGGACTAATGAAAAACTGTTTTTT | CASSSQGTNEKLFF
- | TRBJ1-5 | TRBV28 | - | 16 | TGTGCCAGCCGCCCGGCAAACCCACTGGGCAATCAGCCCCAGCATTTT | CASRPANPLGNQPQHF
- | TRBJ2-1 | TRBV11-3 | - | 16 | TGTGCCAGCAGCTTTACGGGATCCTACTCCTACAATGAGCAGTTCTTC | CASSFTGSYSYNEQFF
TRBD1 | TRBJ2-2 | TRBV6-5 | - | 15 | TGTGCCAGCTCGGGGAACAGGGGGGCGTCCGGGGAGCTGTTTTTT | CASSGNRGASGELFF
- | TRBJ2-6 | TRBV27 | - | 13 | TGTGCCAGCAGTTTTAACGGGGCCAACGTCCTGACTTTC | CASSFNGANVLTF
- | TRBJ2-3 | TRBV5-1 | - | 14 | TGCGCCAGCAGACGGGACATAAACGGAGATACGCAGTATTTT | CASRRDINGDTQYF
TRBD1 | TRBJ2-2 | TRBV27 | - | 14 | TGTGCCAGCAGTGTACAGGGGGCGAGCGGGGAGCTGTTTTTT | CASSVQGASGELFF
- | TRBJ1-1 | TRBV5-1 | - | 13 | TGCGCCAGCAGCTCAACAGGGAACACTGAAGCTTTCTTT | CASSSTGNTEAFF
- | TRBJ1-3 | TRBV5-1 | - | 15 | TGCGCCAGCAGCTCAGGGGCCCGAACAGGAAACACCATATATTTT | CASSSGARTGNTIYF
TRBD2 | TRBJ2-7 | TRBV30 | - | 17 | TGTGCCTGGAGTCCCCGAGAGAGCGGGAAAAGCTCCTACGAGCAGTACTTC | CAWSPRESGKSSYEQYF
- | TRBJ1-2 | TRBV6-4 | - | 14 | TGTGCCCCCACGACCGGGAACCTAAACTATGGCTACACCTTC | CAPTTGNLNYGYTF
- | TRBJ2-7 | TRBV2 | once | 13 | TGTGCCAGCAGTGAACAGGGCGTGGGGGGGCAGTACTTC | CASSEQGVGGQYF
- | TRBJ2-7 | TRBV28 | - | 16 | TGTGCCAGCACAGGCAGAAGGGTAGGTAGGGTCGGCGAGCAGTACTTC | CASTGRRVGRVGEQYF
- | TRBJ1-4 | TRBV4-2 | - | 14 | TGTGCCAGCAGCTTGGCGGGGACTAATGAAAAACTGTTTTTT | CASSLAGTNEKLFF
TRBD1 | TRBJ2-5 | TRBV29-1 | - | 13 | TGCAGCGTCGACAGGGGGCGCCAAGAGACCCAGTACTTC | CSVDRGRQETQYF
TRBD1 | TRBJ2-2 | TRBV28 | - | 15 | TGTGCCAGCAGTACGGGACAGGGGTTCACCGGGGAGCTGTTTTTT | CASSTGQGFTGELFF
- | TRBJ2-3 | TRBV5-6 | - | 15 | TGTGCCAGCAGCTTGGGGGACATAAGCACAGATACGCAGTATTTT | CASSLGDISTDTQYF
- | TRBJ2-1 | TRBV7-9 | - | 12 | TGTGCCAGCAGCCAGTTGGCGCATGAGCAGTTCTTC | CASSQLAHEQFF
- | TRBJ2-3 | TRBV13 | - | 14 | TGTGCCAGCAGCTCGGGACACCTCACAGATACGCAGTATTTT | CASSSGHLTDTQYF
TRBD1 | TRBJ2-1 | TRBV5-5 | - | 16 | TGTGCCAGCAGCTTGGGGTCCCAGGGGGCGTATAATGAGCAGTTCTTC | CASSLGSQGAYNEQFF
TRBD2 | TRBJ2-1 | TRBV5-8 | - | 12 | TGTGCCAGGGACCGGGGGGGTTATGAGCAGTTCTTC | CARDRGGYEQFF
- | TRBJ1-2 | TRBV28 | - | 16 | TGTGCCAGCAGTCCCCGGTCAGGGGCCACACCCCGGGGCTACACCTTC | CASSPRSGATPRGYTF
- | TRBJ1-4 | TRBV18 | - | 16 | TGTGCCAGCTCACCGGATGGGACGGCTAATAATGAAAAACTGTTTTTT | CASSPDGTANNEKLFF
- | TRBJ2-5 | TRBV5-4 | - | 14 | TGTGCCAGCAGCTTGCAATCAGGACAAGAGACCCAGTACTTC | CASSLQSGQETQYF
TRBD2 | TRBJ2-1 | TRBV18 | - | 17 | TGTGCCAGCTCACCCAAACGAGCGGGAGGTAATGGGTATGAGCAGTTCTTC | CASSPKRAGGNGYEQFF